The rows below give T cell receptor beta chains drawn from one sample of a study of vaccination and CD4 T cells after COVID-19. For these receptors, no antigen is known. MiXCR was run by TCRdb on the PCR reads, yielding one entry per CDR3 protein. The sample shows about 20,000 distinct CDR3 sequences, 35% to 40% of them seen only once. This sample comprised CD4+ T cells from blood, cultured in vitro, obtained before SARS-CoV-2 vaccination. These TCRs come from a human donor who received a COVID-19 vaccine. Each CDR3 is given with its conserved first and last residue. A D gene is named only where the DNA matches it firmly. Clone size is stated in some rows and not others, as once, few, many or a class when expanded.

clone_size: .
v_call: TRBV30
j_call: TRBJ1-2
d_call: .
cdr3_nt: TGTGCCTGGAGTGCGGGGAATTCCGTCGGCTACACCTTC
cdr3_aa: CAWSAGNSVGYTF

clone_size: .
v_call: TRBV20-1
j_call: TRBJ2-1
d_call: .
cdr3_nt: TGCAGTGCTAGAGATCCGGCTAGCCCCAATGAGCAGTTCTTC
cdr3_aa: CSARDPASPNEQFF

clone_size: .
v_call: TRBV20-1
j_call: TRBJ2-1
d_call: TRBD2
cdr3_nt: TGCAGTGCTACCTCCGGGGGGGGCAGGAATGAGCAGTTCTTC
cdr3_aa: CSATSGGGRNEQFF

clone_size: .
v_call: TRBV20-1
j_call: TRBJ1-2
d_call: .
cdr3_nt: TGCAGTGCTAGGAGGCAGGACTACCGTGGCTACACCTTC
cdr3_aa: CSARRQDYRGYTF

clone_size: few
v_call: TRBV20-1
j_call: TRBJ1-5
d_call: .
cdr3_nt: TGCAGTGCTAAAGAAATGCGTAATCCCAATCAGCCCCAGCATTTT
cdr3_aa: CSAKEMRNPNQPQHF

clone_size: .
v_call: TRBV14
j_call: TRBJ2-6
d_call: TRBD1
cdr3_nt: TGTGCCAGCAGCCACCTAGACAGGGAAGCTTATCAACGCTCTGGGGCCAACGTCCTGACTTTC
cdr3_aa: CASSHLDREAYQRSGANVLTF

clone_size: few
v_call: TRBV20-1
j_call: TRBJ2-5
d_call: .
cdr3_nt: TGCAGTGCTAGAATCTTAGGCCGAGAGACCCAGTACTTC
cdr3_aa: CSARILGRETQYF

clone_size: once
v_call: TRBV20-1
j_call: TRBJ2-2
d_call: TRBD2
cdr3_nt: TGCAGTGCTAGAGCGGTACTAGCGCCGCACACCGGGGAGCTGTTTTTT
cdr3_aa: CSARAVLAPHTGELFF

clone_size: .
v_call: TRBV5-4
j_call: TRBJ1-1
d_call: .
cdr3_nt: TGTGCCAGCAGCTTGGCCAGGGAGGCTTGGACTGAAGCTTTCTTT
cdr3_aa: CASSLAREAWTEAFF

clone_size: .
v_call: TRBV20-1
j_call: TRBJ2-2
d_call: TRBD2
cdr3_nt: TGCAGTGCTAGCTTCGGGGGGGGCACCGGGGAGCTGTTTTTT
cdr3_aa: CSASFGGGTGELFF

clone_size: few
v_call: TRBV11-2
j_call: TRBJ1-1
d_call: TRBD1
cdr3_nt: TGTGCCAGCAGCTTGGACAGGTTCACTGAAGCTTTCTTT
cdr3_aa: CASSLDRFTEAFF

clone_size: few
v_call: TRBV20-1
j_call: TRBJ2-5
d_call: TRBD2
cdr3_nt: TGCAGTGCTAGGGGTGGCGGGGGGGCTTACCCAAAAGGGACCCAGTACTTC
cdr3_aa: CSARGGGGAYPKGTQYF

clone_size: .
v_call: TRBV4-2
j_call: TRBJ1-2
d_call: .
cdr3_nt: TGTGCCAGCAGCCAAGATCTTTATCCAGGGCCCTATGGCTACACCTTC
cdr3_aa: CASSQDLYPGPYGYTF